The text below deals with one T cell receptor (beta chain). As yet, its antigen is unknown. This CDR3 comprises 14 residues. Per the germline V gene, CDR1 is LGHDT and CDR2 is YNNKEL (reference sequence). Deletions cut 1 base from V and 2 bases from J, with 9 bases between. The data derive from a study of T-cell reconstitution after alpha-beta-depleted transplantation in children. Study outcomes and limitations: T cells produced anew were the main source of T-cell counts and diversity one year after transplant.

During its preparation, the TCRbeta library received unique molecular identifiers. TCRdb reanalysed the PCR reads using MiXCR and keeps one entry per CDR3 protein. The table lists under 850,000 distinct CDR3 sequences, around 13% of them singletons. This chain uses TRBV3-1 with TRBJ2-7; D is unresolved. The starting material was PBMCs, obtained before TCRalphabeta/CD19-depleted stem cell transplant. This receptor was obtained from a girl aged 2 to 10 with congenital amegakaryocytic thrombocytopenia, due to receive a stem cell transplant. DNA of the CDR3: TGTGCCAGCAGCCAAGCTGTCGGACCCTACGAGCAGTACTTC. Its translation: CASSQAVGPYEQYF.